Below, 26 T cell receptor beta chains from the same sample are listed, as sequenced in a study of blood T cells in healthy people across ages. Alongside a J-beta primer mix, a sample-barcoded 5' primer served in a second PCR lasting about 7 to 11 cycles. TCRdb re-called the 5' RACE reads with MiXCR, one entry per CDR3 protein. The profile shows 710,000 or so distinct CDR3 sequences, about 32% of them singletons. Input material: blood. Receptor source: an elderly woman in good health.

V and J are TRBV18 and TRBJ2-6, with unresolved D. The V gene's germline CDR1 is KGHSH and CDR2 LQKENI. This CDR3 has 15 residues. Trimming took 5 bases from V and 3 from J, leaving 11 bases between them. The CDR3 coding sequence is TGTGCCAGCTCATCCAGCCCCAGTGGGGCCAACGTCCTGACTTTC. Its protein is CASSSSPSGANVLTF.

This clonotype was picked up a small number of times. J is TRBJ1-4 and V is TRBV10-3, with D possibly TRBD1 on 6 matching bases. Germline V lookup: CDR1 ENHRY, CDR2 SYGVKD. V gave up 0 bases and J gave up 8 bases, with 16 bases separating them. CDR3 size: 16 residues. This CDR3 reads CAISESMTGRDEKLFF. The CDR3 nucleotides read TGTGCCATCAGTGAGTCGATGACAGGCCGGGACGAAAAACTGTTTTTT.

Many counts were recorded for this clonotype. The CDR3 DNA reads as TGTGCCAGCGCCTCAACGGTTAGCAATCAGCCCCAGCATTTT. Its protein product is CASASTVSNQPQHF. This chain uses TRBV12-3 or TRBV12-4 with TRBJ1-5, with D unclear. V lost 8 bases to trimming and J lost 0 bases, with 11 bases between them. This CDR3 is built from 14 residues.

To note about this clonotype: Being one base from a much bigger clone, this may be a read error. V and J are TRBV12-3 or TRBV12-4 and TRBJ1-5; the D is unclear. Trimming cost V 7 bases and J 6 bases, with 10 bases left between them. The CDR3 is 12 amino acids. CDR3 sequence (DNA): TGTGCCAGCAATTTCCCTGGTCAGCCCCAGCATTTT. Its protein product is CASNFPGQPQHF.

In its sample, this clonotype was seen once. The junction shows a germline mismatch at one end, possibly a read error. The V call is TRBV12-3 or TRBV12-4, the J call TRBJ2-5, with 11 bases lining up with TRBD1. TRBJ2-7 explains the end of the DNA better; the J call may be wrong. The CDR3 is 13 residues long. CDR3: CVSSLGTGGEQYF. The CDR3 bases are TGTGTCAGCAGTTTAGGGACAGGGGGCGAGCAGTACTTC.

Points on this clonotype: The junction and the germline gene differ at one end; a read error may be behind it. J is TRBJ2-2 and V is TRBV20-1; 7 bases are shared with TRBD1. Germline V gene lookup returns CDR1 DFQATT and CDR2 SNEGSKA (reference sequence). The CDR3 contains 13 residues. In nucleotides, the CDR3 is TGCGGTGCTAGACAGGGCGTGACCGGGGAGCTGTTTTTT. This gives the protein CGARQGVTGELFF.

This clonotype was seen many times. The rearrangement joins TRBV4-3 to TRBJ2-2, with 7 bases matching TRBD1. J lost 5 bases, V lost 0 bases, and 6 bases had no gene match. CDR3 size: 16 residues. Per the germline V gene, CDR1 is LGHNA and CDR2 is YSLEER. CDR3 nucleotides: TGCGCCAGCAGCCAAGAAAGCAGGGGGTGGACCGGGGAGCTGTTTTTT. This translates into CASSQESRGWTGELFF.

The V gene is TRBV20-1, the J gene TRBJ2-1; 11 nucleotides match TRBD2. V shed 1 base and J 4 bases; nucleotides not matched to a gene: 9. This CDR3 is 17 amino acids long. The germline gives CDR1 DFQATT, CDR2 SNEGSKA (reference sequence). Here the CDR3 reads CSARGSGRARQYNEQFF. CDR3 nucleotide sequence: TGCAGTGCTAGAGGTAGCGGGAGGGCCAGGCAATACAATGAGCAGTTCTTC.

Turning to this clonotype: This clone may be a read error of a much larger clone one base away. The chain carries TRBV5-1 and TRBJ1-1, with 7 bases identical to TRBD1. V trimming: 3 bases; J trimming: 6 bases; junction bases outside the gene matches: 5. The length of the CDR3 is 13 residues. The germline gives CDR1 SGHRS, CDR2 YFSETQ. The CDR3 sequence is CASSSTGSAEAFF. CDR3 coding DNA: TGCGCCAGCAGCTCGACAGGGAGCGCTGAAGCTTTCTTT.

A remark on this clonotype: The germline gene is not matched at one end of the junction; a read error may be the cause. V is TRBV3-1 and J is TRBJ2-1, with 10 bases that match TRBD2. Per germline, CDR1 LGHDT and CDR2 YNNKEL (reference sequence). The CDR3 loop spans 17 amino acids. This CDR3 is CASSQNSGGSSYSERFF. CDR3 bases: TGTGCCAGCAGCCAGAATAGCGGGGGGAGCTCCTACAGTGAGCGGTTCTTC.

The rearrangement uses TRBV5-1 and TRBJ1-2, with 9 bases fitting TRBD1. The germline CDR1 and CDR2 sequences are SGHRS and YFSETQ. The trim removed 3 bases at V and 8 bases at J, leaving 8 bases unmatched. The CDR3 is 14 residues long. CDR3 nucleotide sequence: TGCGCCAGCAGCTCAAAACGGACAGGGGTCGGCTACACCTTC. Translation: CASSSKRTGVGYTF.

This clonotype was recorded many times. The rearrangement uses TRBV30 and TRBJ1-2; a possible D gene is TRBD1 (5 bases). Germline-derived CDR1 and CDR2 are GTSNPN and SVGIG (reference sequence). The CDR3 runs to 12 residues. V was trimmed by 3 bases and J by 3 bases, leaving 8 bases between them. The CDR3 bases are TGTGCCTGGAGAGGCAGGGACTATGGCTACACCTTC. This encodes CAWRGRDYGYTF.

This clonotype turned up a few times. The CDR3 reads CASSGGSGAYNEQFF. In DNA form, the CDR3 reads TGTGCCAGCAGTGGGGGTAGCGGGGCCTACAATGAGCAGTTCTTC. V gene TRBV2 combines with J gene TRBJ2-1, with 8 bases aligning to TRBD2. V lost 4 bases and J lost 2; bases outside the gene matches: 4. The CDR3 is 15 residues long. Looked up from germline, CDR1 is SNHLY and CDR2 is FYNNEI. The full variable domain, in which reference TRBV2 and TRBJ2-1 provide the parts outside the CDR3, is EPEVTQTPSHQVTQMGQEVILRCVPISNHLYFYWYRQILGQKVEFLVSFYNNEISEKSEIFDDQFSVERPDGSNFTLKIRSTKLEDSAMYFCASSGGSGAYNEQFFGPGTRLTVL.

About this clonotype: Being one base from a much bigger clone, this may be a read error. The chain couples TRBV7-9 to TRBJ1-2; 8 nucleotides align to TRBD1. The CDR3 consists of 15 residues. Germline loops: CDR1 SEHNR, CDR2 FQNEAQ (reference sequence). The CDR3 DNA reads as TGTGCCGGCAGCCCCAGGGGGCAGGGGCTTTATGGCTACACCTTC. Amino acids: CAGSPRGQGLYGYTF.

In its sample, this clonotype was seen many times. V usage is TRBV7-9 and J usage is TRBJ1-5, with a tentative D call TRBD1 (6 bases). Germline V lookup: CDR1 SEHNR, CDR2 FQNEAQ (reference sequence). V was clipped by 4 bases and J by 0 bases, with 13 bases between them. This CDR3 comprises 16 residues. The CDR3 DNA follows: TGTGCCAGCAGCTCCTACAGGGCTTATAGCAATCAGCCCCAGCATTTT. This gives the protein CASSSYRAYSNQPQHF.

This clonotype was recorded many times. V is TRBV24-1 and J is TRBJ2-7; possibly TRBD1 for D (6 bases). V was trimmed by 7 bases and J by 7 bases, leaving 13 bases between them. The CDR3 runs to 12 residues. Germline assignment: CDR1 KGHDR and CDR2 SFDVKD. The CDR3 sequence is CATRQGFGEQYF. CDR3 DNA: TGTGCCACCAGACAGGGATTCGGAGAGCAGTACTTC.

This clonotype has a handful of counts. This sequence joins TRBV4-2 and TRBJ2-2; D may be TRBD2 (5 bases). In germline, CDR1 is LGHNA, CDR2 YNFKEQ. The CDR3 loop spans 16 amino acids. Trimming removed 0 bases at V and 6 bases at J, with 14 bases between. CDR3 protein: CASSQELRMRAGELFF. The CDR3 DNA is TGTGCCAGCAGCCAAGAGCTCAGGATGAGGGCCGGGGAGCTGTTTTTT.

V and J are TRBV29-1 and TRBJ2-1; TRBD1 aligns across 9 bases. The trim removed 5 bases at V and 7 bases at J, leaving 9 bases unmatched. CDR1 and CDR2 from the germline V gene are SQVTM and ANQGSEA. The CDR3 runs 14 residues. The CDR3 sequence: CSVHGQGRGNEQFF. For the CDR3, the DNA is TGCAGCGTTCACGGACAGGGGCGGGGTAATGAGCAGTTCTTC.

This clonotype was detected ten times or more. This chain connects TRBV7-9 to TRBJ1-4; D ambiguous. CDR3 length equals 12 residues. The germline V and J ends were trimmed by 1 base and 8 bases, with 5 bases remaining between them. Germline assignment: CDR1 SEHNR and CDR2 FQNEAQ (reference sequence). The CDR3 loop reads CASSLDVEKLFF. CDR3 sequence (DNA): TGTGCCAGCAGCTTAGATGTGGAAAAACTGTTTTTT.

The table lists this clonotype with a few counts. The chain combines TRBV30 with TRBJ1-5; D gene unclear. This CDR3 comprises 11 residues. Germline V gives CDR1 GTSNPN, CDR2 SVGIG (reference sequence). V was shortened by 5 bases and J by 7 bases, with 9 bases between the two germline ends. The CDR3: CAWAWVQPQHF. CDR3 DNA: TGTGCCTGGGCCTGGGTCCAGCCCCAGCATTTT.

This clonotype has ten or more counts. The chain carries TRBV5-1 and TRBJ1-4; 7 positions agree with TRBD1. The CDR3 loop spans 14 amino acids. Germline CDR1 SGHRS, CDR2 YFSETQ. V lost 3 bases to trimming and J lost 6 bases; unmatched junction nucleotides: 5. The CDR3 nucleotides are TGCGCCAGCAGCTCAGGGGGGAAGGATGAAAAACTGTTTTTT. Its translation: CASSSGGKDEKLFF.

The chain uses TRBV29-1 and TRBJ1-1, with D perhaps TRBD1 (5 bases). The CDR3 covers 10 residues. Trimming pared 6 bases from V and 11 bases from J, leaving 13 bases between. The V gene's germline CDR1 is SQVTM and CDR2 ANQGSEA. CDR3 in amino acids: CSVLTDGAFF. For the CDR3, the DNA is TGCAGCGTCCTGACAGATGGGGCTTTCTTT.

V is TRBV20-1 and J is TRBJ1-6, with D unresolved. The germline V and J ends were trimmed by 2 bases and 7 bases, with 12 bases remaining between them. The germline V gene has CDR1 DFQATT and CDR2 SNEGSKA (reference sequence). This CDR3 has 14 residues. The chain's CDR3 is CSARIQGENSPLHF. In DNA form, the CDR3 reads TGCAGTGCTAGAATACAAGGAGAAAATTCACCCCTCCACTTT.

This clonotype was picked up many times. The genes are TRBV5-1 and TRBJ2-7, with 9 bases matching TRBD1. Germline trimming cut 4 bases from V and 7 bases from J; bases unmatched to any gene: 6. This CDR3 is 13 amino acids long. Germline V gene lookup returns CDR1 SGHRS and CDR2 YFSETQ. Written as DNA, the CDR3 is TGCGCCAGCAGCAGGACAGGGGATGAGGAGCAGTACTTC. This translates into CASSRTGDEEQYF.

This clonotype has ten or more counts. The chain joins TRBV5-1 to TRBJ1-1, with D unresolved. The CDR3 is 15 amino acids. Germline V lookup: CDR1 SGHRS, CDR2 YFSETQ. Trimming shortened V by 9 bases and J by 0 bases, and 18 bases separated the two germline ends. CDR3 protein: CANDILFGMNTEAFF. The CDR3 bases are TGCGCCAACGACATCCTGTTTGGTATGAACACTGAAGCTTTCTTT.

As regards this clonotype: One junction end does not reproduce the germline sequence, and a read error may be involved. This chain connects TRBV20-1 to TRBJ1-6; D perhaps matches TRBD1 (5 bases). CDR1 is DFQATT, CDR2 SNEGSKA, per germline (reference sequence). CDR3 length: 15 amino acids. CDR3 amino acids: CSAGDHDRHNSPLHF. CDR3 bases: TGCAGTGCTGGAGATCACGACAGACATAATTCACCCCTCCACTTT.